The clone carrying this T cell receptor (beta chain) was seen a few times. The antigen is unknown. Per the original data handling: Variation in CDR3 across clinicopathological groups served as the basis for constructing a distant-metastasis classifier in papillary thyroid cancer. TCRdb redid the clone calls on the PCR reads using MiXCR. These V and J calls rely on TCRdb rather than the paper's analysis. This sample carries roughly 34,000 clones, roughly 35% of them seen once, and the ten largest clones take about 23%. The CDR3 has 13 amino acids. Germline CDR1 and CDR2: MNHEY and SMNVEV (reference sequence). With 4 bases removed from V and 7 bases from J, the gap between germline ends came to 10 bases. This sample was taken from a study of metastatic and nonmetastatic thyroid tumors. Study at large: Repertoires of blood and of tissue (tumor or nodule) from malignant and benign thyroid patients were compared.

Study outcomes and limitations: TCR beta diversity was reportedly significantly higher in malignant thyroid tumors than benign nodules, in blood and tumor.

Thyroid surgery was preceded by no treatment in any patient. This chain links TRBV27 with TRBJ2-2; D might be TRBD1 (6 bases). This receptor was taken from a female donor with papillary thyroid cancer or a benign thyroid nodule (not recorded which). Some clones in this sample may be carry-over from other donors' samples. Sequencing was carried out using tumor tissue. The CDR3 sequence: CASSSGEHGELFF. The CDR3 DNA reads TGTGCCAGCAGTTCAGGGGAACACGGGGAGCTGTTTTTT.